This T cell receptor (beta chain) was captured in a study of blood T cell repertoires in COVID-19. As for the study in general: There were acute and convalescent COVID-19 samples, and they came from the United States, Italy and Spain.

This clone has a single count. J gave up 5 bases and V 4 bases, and 9 bases lay outside the gene matches. There are 15 residues in the CDR3. Germline CDR1 is SGHRS and CDR2 is YFSETQ. Profiling relied on immunoSEQ multiplex PCR, and the TCRdb table lists in-frame clones only, not all of them. The sample contains some 50,000 clones, more than 75% of which appear only once. The chain couples TRBV5-1 to TRBJ1-2, with 9 bases matching TRBD1. Sequencing used peripheral blood. The origin of this receptor is a woman over 75 with acute or convalescent COVID-19. The CDR3 protein is CASSGYEGQGYGYTF. The CDR3, as DNA: TGCGCCAGCAGCGGCTATGAGGGACAGGGATATGGCTACACCTTC. Full variable domain (remainder filled in from reference TRBV5-1 and TRBJ1-2): KAGVTQTPRYLIKTRGQQVTLSCSPISGHRSVSWYQQTPGQGLQFLFEYFSETQRNKGNFPGRFSGRQFSNSRSEMNVSTLELGDSALYLCASSGYEGQGYGYTFGSGTRLTVV.